This TCR beta chain stems from a study of T-cell reconstitution after alpha-beta-depleted transplantation in children. General study findings and limits: Recipient T cells and thymic progenitors that survived were the source of the high TCRbeta diversity seen at day 60 in some patients. One year post-transplant, T-cell counts and diversity were largely derived from T cells produced anew. Reports say that about two months after transplant, the alpha-beta T cells came out of several hundred graft clones that had expanded.

Preparing the TCRbeta library involved the use of unique molecular identifiers. TCRdb called the PCR reads again in MiXCR, with one record for every CDR3 protein. Altogether fewer than 250,000 distinct CDR3 sequences are present, approximately 8.9% being singletons, with the ten largest covering less than 8%. This clonotype has at least ten counts. As yet, its antigen is unknown. The sample was PBMCs, mostly from graft donor cells, taken 180 days after TCRalphabeta/CD19-depleted stem cell transplant. The clonotype was recovered from a male patient younger than 18 who had a stem cell transplant for acute lymphoblastic leukemia, so the T cells may come from the graft donor.

The CDR3 nucleotides are TGTGCCAGCAGTTACTCTGGAGGGCCCACCGGGGAGCTGTTTTTT. Translated: CASSYSGGPTGELFF. The chain is built from TRBV6-5 and TRBJ2-2; a weak D match, TRBD2 (6 bases). The CDR3 is 15 residues long. V lost 0 bases and J 4 bases, leaving 9 bases between the germline ends. The germline CDR1 and CDR2 sequences are MNHEY and SVGAGI.